Each of the 18 T cell receptor beta chains below was sequenced from the same sample in a study of cytomegalovirus exposure and HLA in healthy donors. The PCR was carried out with 60 Vbeta primers and 13 Jbeta primers. Measured with immunoSEQ multiplex PCR; TCRdb has only the in-frame clones, and not every one. The sample consists of about 240,000 clones, approximately 82% of them appearing once. The sample consisted of PBMCs. These receptors originate from a woman aged 55 to 70 in good health and CMV-seropositive.

The chain joins TRBV5-1 to TRBJ2-7; maybe TRBD1 (5 bases). Trimming shortened V by 4 bases and J by 2 bases, and 13 bases separated the two germline ends. Germline V lookup: CDR1 SGHRS, CDR2 YFSETQ. This CDR3 region has 14 residues. CDR3 nucleotide sequence: TGCGCCAGCAGCACCTCACAGGTCGCCTACGAGCAGTACTTC. Amino acid sequence: CASSTSQVAYEQYF.

The rearrangement links TRBV5-4 to TRBJ2-5; no clear D. The end of the DNA fits TRBJ2-7 better, so the J call may be wrong. Germline V gene data show CDR1 as SGHNT and CDR2 as YYREEE (reference sequence). The CDR3 consists of 11 residues. CDR3 protein: CASSFLNEQYF. CDR3 DNA sequence: TGTGCCAGCAGCTTTCTGAACGAGCAGTACTTC.

This chain uses TRBV2 with TRBJ2-5; 8 bases match TRBD2. V was clipped by 3 bases and J by 2 bases; unmatched bases: 11. Germline V gives CDR1 SNHLY, CDR2 FYNNEI. The CDR3 runs to 17 residues. The CDR3 DNA is TGTGCCAGCAGTGACCGGATTAGCGGGGCTCGTCAAGAGACCCAGTACTTC. The encoded protein is CASSDRISGARQETQYF.

This clone was seen once. The chain is built from TRBV9 and TRBJ1-2; D is uncertain. The CDR3 consists of 14 residues. V was cut by 0 bases and J by 8 bases, with 14 bases left in between. Germline V gene data show CDR1 as SGDLS and CDR2 as YYNGEE. In DNA, the CDR3 is TGTGCCAGCAGCGTAGGAGCCATACGAGGAGGCTACACCTTC. It encodes CASSVGAIRGGYTF.

The V and J genes are TRBV19 and TRBJ1-5; D gene ambiguous. CDR1 is LNHDA, CDR2 SQIVND, per germline (reference sequence). The CDR3 loop spans 15 amino acids. V was trimmed by 3 bases and J by 3 bases, leaving 12 bases between them. Here the CDR3 reads CASSISRFPNQPQHF. In nucleotides, the CDR3 is TGTGCCAGTAGTATCTCCAGGTTTCCCAATCAGCCCCAGCATTTT.

The CDR3 bases are TGTGCCAGCGCGAGGACTAGCGGGAGGGAGACCCAGTACTTC. Amino acid sequence: CASARTSGRETQYF. V and J are TRBV18 and TRBJ2-5; TRBD2 matches 14 bases. The CDR3 is 14 amino acids. In germline, CDR1 is KGHSH, CDR2 LQKENI. Trimming took 8 bases from V and 5 from J; bases not matched to a gene: 4.

The V call is TRBV2, the J call TRBJ2-7; D is possibly TRBD1 (5 bases). Germline CDR1 SNHLY, CDR2 FYNNEI. The V end lost 7 bases, the J end lost 2 bases, and 12 bases lay between the germline ends. The CDR3 totals 13 residues. The CDR3 here is CASKYQGTYEQYF. In DNA form, the CDR3 reads TGTGCCAGCAAATATCAGGGAACCTACGAGCAGTACTTC.

The V call is TRBV27, the J call TRBJ1-5, with TRBD1 as a possible D gene (5 bases). Deletions cut 5 bases from V and 6 bases from J, with 26 bases between. Germline V gene lookup returns CDR1 MNHEY and CDR2 SMNVEV (reference sequence). The CDR3 extends over 18 amino acids. The CDR3: CASSPNRQTQGRFQPQHF. The CDR3 DNA reads TGTGCCAGCAGTCCAAATAGACAGACTCAGGGCAGGTTTCAGCCCCAGCATTTT.

The rearrangement joins TRBV5-1 to TRBJ1-1; D is undetermined. Trimming pared 0 bases from V and 3 bases from J, leaving 9 bases between. The germline V gene has CDR1 SGHRS and CDR2 YFSETQ. The CDR3 is made up of 14 amino acids. The CDR3 is CASSLDNRDTEAFF. CDR3 nucleotide sequence: TGCGCCAGCAGCTTGGACAACCGGGACACTGAAGCTTTCTTT.

The chain joins TRBV7-2 to TRBJ2-3; D is possibly TRBD2 (7 bases). The length of the CDR3 is 17 residues. Germline V gives CDR1 SGHTA, CDR2 FQGNSA. V lost 4 bases, J lost 5 bases, and 22 bases lay in between. CDR3 in amino acids: CASSYQGSGIFIDTQYF. CDR3 nucleotides: TGTGCCAGCAGCTACCAGGGGAGCGGGATATTTATAGATACGCAGTATTTT. The full variable domain, completed using reference TRBV7-2 and TRBJ2-3, is GAGVSQSPSNKVTEKGKDVELRCDPISGHTALYWYRQSLGQGLEFLIYFQGNSAPDKSGLPSDRFSAERTGGSVSTLTIQRTQQEDSAVYLCASSYQGSGIFIDTQYFGPGTRLTVL.

The chain joins TRBV5-5 to TRBJ1-4; D perhaps matches TRBD1 (5 bases). The length of the CDR3 is 13 residues. CDR1 SGHKS and CDR2 YYEKEE come from the germline V gene (reference sequence). Trimming left V 4 bases short and J 8 bases short, with 12 bases between. CDR3 DNA sequence: TGTGCCAGCAGCGCTCAGGGTCGGGAAAAACTGTTTTTT. Protein: CASSAQGREKLFF. The variable domain in full, with the rest retrieved from reference TRBV5-5 and TRBJ1-4, is DAGVTQSPTHLIKTRGQQVTLRCSPISGHKSVSWYQQVLGQGPQFIFQYYEKEERGRGNFPDRFSARQFPNYSSELNVNALLLGDSALYLCASSAQGREKLFFGSGTQLSVL.

This chain links TRBV7-9 with TRBJ1-4; D might be TRBD1 (5 bases). This CDR3 spans 15 amino acids. V lost 1 base and J lost 6, with 12 bases in between. CDR1 is SEHNR, CDR2 FQNEAQ, per germline (reference sequence). In DNA form, the CDR3 reads TGTGCCAGCAGCTTAGGACAGAGTGTAGATGAAAAACTGTTTTTT. Protein: CASSLGQSVDEKLFF.

The CDR3 sequence: CATSRDWRERDGELFF. DNA for the CDR3: TGTGCCACCAGCAGAGATTGGAGGGAGAGGGACGGGGAGCTGTTTTTT. The chain recombines TRBV15 with TRBJ2-2, with D maybe TRBD2 (6 bases). Germline CDR1 reads LNHNV; CDR2 reads YYDKDF (reference sequence). V lost 0 bases, J lost 7 bases, and 15 bases lay in between. The CDR3 spans 16 residues.

The V gene is TRBV4-1, the J gene TRBJ2-5; D is perhaps TRBD2 (6 bases). The J call may be faulty, since TRBJ2-7 better matches the DNA end. Looked up from germline, CDR1 is MGHRA and CDR2 is YSYEKL. This CDR3 region has 13 residues. CDR3 nucleotide sequence: TGCGCCAGCAGCCAAGGGGACTTCTACGAGCAGTACTTC. Residues: CASSQGDFYEQYF.

CDR3 residues: CASSLAGGRGNIQYF. CDR3 DNA sequence: TGTGCCAGCAGCTTAGCGGGAGGTAGGGGAAACATTCAGTACTTC. The chain is built from TRBV7-9 and TRBJ2-4; weak D call: TRBD2 (6 bases). V lost 0 bases, J lost 6 bases, and 12 bases lay in between. CDR3 length: 15 amino acids. Germline V gene lookup returns CDR1 SEHNR and CDR2 FQNEAQ (reference sequence). The complete variable domain, with remaining parts taken from reference TRBV7-9 and TRBJ2-4, reads DTGVSQNPRHKITKRGQNVTFRCDPISEHNRLYWYRQTLGQGPEFLTYFQNEAQLEKSRLLSDRFSAERPKGSFSTLEIQRTEQGDSAMYLCASSLAGGRGNIQYFGAGTRLSVL.

The chain combines TRBV9 with TRBJ1-2; a possible D gene is TRBD1 (6 bases). V shed 0 bases and J shed 8 bases, with 20 bases lying between them. The germline V gene encodes CDR1 SGDLS and CDR2 YYNGEE. The CDR3 extends over 16 amino acids. The CDR3 region is CASSVEVRTGSRGYTF. As DNA, the CDR3 is TGTGCCAGCAGCGTAGAGGTGCGAACAGGGTCTAGGGGCTACACCTTC.

This sequence joins TRBV7-8 and TRBJ1-2; D is perhaps TRBD1 (5 bases). Trimming removed 5 bases at V and 4 bases at J, with 17 bases between. The CDR3 sequence is 15 residues long. Germline V gene data show CDR1 as SGHVS and CDR2 as FQNEAQ. The CDR3 spells CASSLAGPLTYGYTF. The CDR3 coding sequence is TGTGCCAGCAGCCTGGCGGGGCCTTTGACCTATGGCTACACCTTC. The whole variable domain, filled in from reference TRBV7-8 and TRBJ1-2, reads GAGVSQSPRYKVAKRGQDVALRCDPISGHVSLFWYQQALGQGPEFLTYFQNEAQLDKSGLPSDRFFAERPEGSVSTLKIQRTQQEDSAVYLCASSLAGPLTYGYTFGSGTRLTVV.

This clone has a single count. The chain has TRBV18 and TRBJ2-7; TRBD2 is a possible D gene (6 bases). The CDR3 has 14 residues. CDR1 KGHSH and CDR2 LQKENI come from the germline V gene. The V and J ends lost 3 bases and 6 bases respectively, with 15 bases between them. CDR3 bases: TGTGCCAGCTCACCTCTTGGACTATTTATCGAGCAGTACTTC. Its protein is CASSPLGLFIEQYF. Looking up the rest from reference TRBV18 and TRBJ2-7 gives the full variable domain: NAGVMQNPRHLVRRRGQEARLRCSPMKGHSHVYWYRQLPEEGLKFMVYLQKENIIDESGMPKERFSAEFPKEGPSILRIQQVVRGDSAAYFCASSPLGLFIEQYFGPGTRLTVT.